The present T cell receptor beta chain was sequenced within a study of identical twins. MiXCR was run by TCRdb on the 5' RACE reads, yielding one entry per CDR3 protein. The data show approximately 260,000 distinct CDR3 sequences, with around 8.3% seen just once and roughly 3% held by the top ten. This clonotype was observed at least ten times. The germline CDR1 and CDR2 sequences are SQVTM and ANQGSEA. J gave up 0 bases and V 7 bases, and 12 bases lay outside the gene matches. CDR3 length equals 16 residues. The data were also submitted as part of a second study, on yellow fever vaccine responses in identical twins. As that report states: After vaccination, twins' T cell response reportedly seemed partly convergent, partly personalized.

The chain couples TRBV29-1 to TRBJ2-1, with 7 positions matching TRBD2. The sequence was obtained from a woman under 30 in good health. Sequencing input: CD8+ T cells sorted from blood. The CDR3 protein is CSAPEVGGSSYNEQFF. CDR3 in DNA: TGCAGCGCCCCCGAAGTGGGGGGGAGCTCCTACAATGAGCAGTTCTTC.